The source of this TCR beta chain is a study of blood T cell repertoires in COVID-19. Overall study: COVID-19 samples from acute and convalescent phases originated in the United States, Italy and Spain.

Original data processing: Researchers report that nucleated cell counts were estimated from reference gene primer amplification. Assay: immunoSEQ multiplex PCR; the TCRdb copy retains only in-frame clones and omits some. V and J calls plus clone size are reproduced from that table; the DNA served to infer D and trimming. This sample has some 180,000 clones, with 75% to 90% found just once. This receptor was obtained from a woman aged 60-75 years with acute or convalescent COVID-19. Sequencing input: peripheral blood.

The CDR3 nucleotides are TGCAGCGTTCTAGGACAGGCTCGTCTTTATGGCTACACCTTC. This sequence encodes CSVLGQARLYGYTF. The V call is TRBV29-1, the J call TRBJ1-2; 7 nucleotides align to TRBD1. The CDR3 extends over 14 amino acids. Germline V lookup: CDR1 SQVTM, CDR2 ANQGSEA. J was trimmed by 5 bases and V by 5 bases; bases with no gene match: 11.